The rows below give T cell receptor beta chains drawn from one sample of a study of blood T cell repertoires in COVID-19. Measured with immunoSEQ multiplex PCR; TCRdb has only the in-frame clones, and not every one. Of 120,000 to 150,000 clones listed, about four fifths were seen once; the top ten hold around 15%. What was sequenced was peripheral blood. The receptor set was obtained from a human donor with acute or convalescent COVID-19. The donor label of this sample is uncertain. Both conserved end residues are part of each CDR3. Each record gives: J gene, CDR3 length, D gene, clone size, V gene, CDR3 protein, CDR3 DNA. D genes are given only for firm matches. Size values are once, few and many counts, or a class for expanded clones, and some rows have none.

TRBJ1-2 | 18 | NA | NA | TRBV9 | CASSPSHWAGAPNYGYTF | TGTGCCAGCAGCCCCTCGCATTGGGCAGGGGCCCCTAACTATGGCTACACCTTC
TRBJ1-5 | 13 | NA | NA | TRBV6-2/TRBV6-3 | CASSSFLEPPQHF | TGTGCCAGCAGTAGTTTCTTAGAACCGCCCCAGCATTTT
TRBJ1-2 | 11 | NA | NA | TRBV5-6 | CASSRVERHTF | TGTGCCAGCAGCCGGGTGGAACGACACACCTTC
TRBJ2-1 | 12 | TRBD1 | NA | TRBV5-1 | CASRNPGTGQFF | TGCGCCAGCAGAAACCCCGGGACAGGGCAGTTCTTC
TRBJ1-6 | 15 | NA | NA | TRBV3-1/TRBV3-2 | CASSPGTMDNSPLHF | TGTGCCAGCAGCCCGGGGACAATGGATAATTCACCCCTCCACTTT
TRBJ1-1 | 15 | NA | NA | TRBV11-3 | CASSPGGPMNTEAFF | TGTGCCAGCAGCCCCGGAGGTCCCATGAACACTGAAGCTTTCTTT
TRBJ2-3 | 17 | NA | NA | TRBV29-1 | CSVRNDKNTFLTDTQYF | TGCAGCGTTAGAAACGACAAAAACACTTTCCTCACAGATACGCAGTATTTT
TRBJ1-1 | 16 | NA | NA | TRBV19 | CASRRDVDSRGTEAFF | TGTGCCAGTAGGAGAGATGTGGACTCTCGGGGGACTGAAGCTTTCTTT
TRBJ1-2 | 13 | NA | NA | TRBV18 | CASSETRDYGYTF | TGTGCCAGCTCCGAGACGAGGGACTATGGCTACACCTTC
TRBJ1-1 | 18 | TRBD1 | NA | TRBV11-2 | CASSSLGTGTLGGTEAFF | TGTGCCAGCAGCTCGCTCGGGACAGGGACATTAGGGGGAACTGAAGCTTTCTTT
TRBJ2-5 | 12 | NA | NA | TRBV30 | CASGEGEETQYF | TGTGCCTCGGGTGAGGGGGAAGAGACCCAGTACTTC
TRBJ2-7 | 15 | NA | once | TRBV5-1 | CASSLPAEGSYEQYF | TGCGCCAGCAGCTTGCCGGCCGAGGGCTCCTACGAGCAGTACTTC
TRBJ1-1 | 14 | NA | NA | TRBV15 | CATSAGHRPTEAFF | TGTGCCACCAGCGCCGGACATCGGCCCACTGAAGCTTTCTTT
TRBJ1-2 | 15 | TRBD1 | NA | TRBV18 | CASSETGVGNYGYTF | TGTGCCAGCTCCGAGACAGGGGTGGGCAACTATGGCTACACCTTC
TRBJ2-3 | 14 | TRBD2 | NA | TRBV6-1 | CASRGGRVSDTQYF | TGTGCCAGCCGGGGGGGCAGGGTGTCAGATACGCAGTATTTT
TRBJ1-3 | 13 | NA | few | TRBV3-1/TRBV3-2 | CASRVSSGNTIYF | TGTGCCAGCAGGGTCAGCTCTGGAAACACCATATATTTT
TRBJ2-5 | 14 | NA | once | TRBV19 | CASSIGGLQETQYF | TGTGCCAGTAGTATTGGGGGACTCCAAGAGACCCAGTACTTC
TRBJ1-1 | 14 | NA | NA | TRBV10-2 | CASRGGSEGAEAFF | TGCGCCAGCCGGGGTGGGAGCGAAGGCGCTGAAGCTTTCTTT
TRBJ2-7 | 13 | TRBD1 | NA | TRBV6-2/TRBV6-3 | CASSQTGSYEQYF | TGTGCCAGCAGTCAGACAGGGTCCTACGAGCAGTACTTC
TRBJ1-2 | 13 | TRBD1 | NA | TRBV12-3/TRBV12-4 | CASRIQGEEGYTF | TGTGCCAGCAGGATACAGGGGGAGGAGGGCTACACCTTC
TRBJ2-3 | 17 | NA | NA | TRBV4-1 | CASSQDYRVSSTDTQYF | TGCGCCAGCAGCCAAGATTACAGAGTCTCTAGCACAGATACGCAGTATTTT
TRBJ1-5 | 14 | TRBD1 | once | TRBV7-2 | CASSLTGGGQPQHF | TGTGCCAGCAGCTTGACAGGGGGAGGTCAGCCCCAGCATTTT
TRBJ1-2 | 14 | NA | NA | TRBV5-6 | CASSFYSSNYGYTF | TGTGCCAGCAGCTTTTACAGCTCTAACTATGGCTACACCTTC
TRBJ1-1 | 14 | NA | NA | TRBV2 | CASSAEVGNTEAFF | TGTGCCAGCAGTGCGGAGGTTGGGAACACTGAAGCTTTCTTT
TRBJ2-5 | 14 | TRBD1 | NA | TRBV19 | CASSVGGAQETQYF | TGTGCCAGTTCAGTAGGGGGCGCGCAGGAGACCCAGTACTTC
TRBJ2-7 | 16 | NA | once | TRBV21-1 | CASSPKGADGSYEQYF | TGTGCCAGCAGCCCCAAAGGGGCTGATGGCTCCTACGAGCAGTACTTC
TRBJ1-2 | 13 | TRBD1 | NA | TRBV6-6 | CASRPRQGGGYTF | TGTGCCAGCAGACCCAGACAGGGTGGGGGCTACACCTTC
TRBJ2-3 | 14 | TRBD1 | NA | TRBV11-3 | CASSPGQATDTQYF | TGTGCCAGCAGCCCGGGACAGGCCACAGATACGCAGTATTTT
TRBJ2-7 | 15 | NA | NA | TRBV6-5 | CASSYSTGITYEQYF | TGTGCCAGCAGTTACTCGACGGGAATCACCTACGAGCAGTACTTC
TRBJ2-2 | 14 | TRBD2 | NA | TRBV19 | CASSIKRGVGELFF | TGTGCCAGTAGTATAAAGCGGGGGGTCGGGGAGCTGTTTTTT
TRBJ1-2 | 15 | TRBD1 | NA | TRBV7-9 | CASSLNAGTAYGYTF | TGTGCCAGCAGCTTAAACGCCGGGACAGCATATGGCTACACCTTC
TRBJ2-2 | 15 | NA | NA | TRBV4-3 | CASSQGTANTGELFF | TGCGCCAGCAGCCAAGGGACAGCTAACACCGGGGAGCTGTTTTTT
TRBJ1-1 | 14 | NA | few | TRBV4-1 | CASSQDNRGYAAFF | TGCGCCAGCAGCCAAGATAATCGAGGCTATGCAGCTTTCTTT
TRBJ1-4 | 13 | NA | NA | TRBV5-1 | CASSLGTEGKLFF | TGCGCCAGCAGCTTGGGGACAGAGGGGAAACTGTTTTTT
TRBJ2-7 | 16 | TRBD1 | NA | TRBV19 | CASSTGQGIRSYEQYF | TGTGCCAGTAGTACGGGACAGGGCATAAGGTCCTACGAGCAGTACTTC
TRBJ1-2 | 13 | NA | NA | TRBV5-1 | CASSLEGAGGYTF | TGCGCCAGCAGCTTGGAAGGGGCAGGGGGCTACACCTTC
TRBJ2-1 | 16 | NA | NA | TRBV27 | CASSPPTRKAYNEQFF | TGTGCCAGCAGTCCCCCGACTAGGAAGGCCTACAATGAGCAGTTCTTC
TRBJ2-3 | 15 | NA | NA | TRBV5-1 | CASSLTSLSTDTQYF | TGCGCCAGCAGCTTGACCTCACTCAGCACAGATACGCAGTATTTT
TRBJ2-5 | 19 | NA | NA | TRBV7-9 | CASSFGRFEEGHTQETQYF | TGTGCCAGCAGCTTCGGACGTTTCGAGGAGGGTCATACACAAGAGACCCAGTACTTC
TRBJ2-7 | 15 | TRBD2 | NA | TRBV5-6 | CASSLRLAGAYEQYF | TGTGCCAGCAGCTTGAGGCTAGCGGGGGCCTACGAGCAGTACTTC
TRBJ1-2 | 11 | NA | NA | TRBV20-1 | CSARGQKGYTF | TGCAGTGCTAGGGGACAAAAGGGCTACACCTTC
TRBJ2-7 | 15 | NA | few | TRBV10-3 | CAISENRVSNYEQYF | TGTGCCATCAGTGAAAACAGGGTATCCAACTACGAGCAGTACTTC
TRBJ2-5 | 12 | NA | NA | TRBV20-1 | CSASASVGTQYF | TGCAGTGCTAGTGCAAGCGTTGGGACCCAGTACTTC
TRBJ1-3 | 15 | NA | NA | TRBV9 | CASSVTAGRRNTIYF | TGTGCCAGCAGCGTAACGGCAGGGAGGAGAAACACCATATATTTT
TRBJ1-5 | 15 | NA | few | TRBV30 | CAWISRGIPNQPQHF | TGTGCCTGGATCTCCCGGGGGATCCCAAATCAGCCCCAGCATTTT
TRBJ1-1 | 17 | TRBD1 | NA | TRBV10-2 | CASSDRDRARSYLKAFF | TGCGCCAGCAGTGACCGGGACAGGGCCCGATCCTATTTAAAAGCTTTCTTT
TRBJ1-2 | 15 | TRBD1 | NA | TRBV19 | CASSTLDRDMYGYTF | TGTGCCAGTAGTACGCTGGACAGGGATATGTATGGCTACACCTTC
TRBJ2-2 | 14 | NA | NA | TRBV10-3 | CAISAGQRTGELFF | TGTGCCATCAGTGCTGGACAGCGCACCGGGGAGCTGTTTTTT
TRBJ2-5 | 17 | NA | NA | TRBV30 | CAWSVSRTSLQQETQYF | TGTGCCTGGAGTGTAAGTAGGACATCCTTACAGCAAGAGACCCAGTACTTC
TRBJ1-3 | 17 | NA | NA | TRBV6-2/TRBV6-3 | CASSHRQRPGNEYTIYF | TGTGCCAGCAGCCACCGACAAAGACCGGGAAACGAGTACACCATATATTTT